The subject of this entry is one TCR beta chain. The data are from a study of cytomegalovirus exposure and HLA in healthy donors. Trimming removed 5 bases at V and 3 bases at J, with 8 bases between. Germline CDR1 and CDR2: MNHEY and SMNVEV (reference sequence). This CDR3 comprises 12 residues. Amplification used 60 Vbeta primers and 13 Jbeta primers. Only in-frame clones appear in the TCRdb table, and some are missing; sequencing was by immunoSEQ multiplex PCR. The data hold some 28,000 clones, with 62% observed a single time. Sample: PBMCs. The rearrangement joins TRBV27 to TRBJ2-7; no clear D gene. The receptor was isolated from a male donor in good health and CMV-seropositive. CDR3 sequence: CASSPAGYEQYF. For the CDR3, the DNA is TGTGCCAGCAGTCCCGCAGGCTACGAGCAGTACTTC.